The rows below give T cell receptor beta chains drawn from one sample of a study of T cell responses to AZD1222 COVID-19 vaccine. Clones were read by immunoSEQ multiplex PCR, and TCRdb kept only the in-frame ones, dropping some. The table records roughly 120,000 clones, 88% of them present only once. The sequencing used peripheral blood, collected on day 0 of MenACWY control vaccination. Every receptor here comes from an adult in good health. The CDR3 runs from the conserved cysteine through the conserved F or W. The D gene is left open where the match is weak. A clone size is listed for some rows: how often the clone was seen (once, few, many), or a class if it is expanded.

TRBJ2-5	.	TRBV27	TRBD1	CASSLSTGGQTQYF	TGTGCCAGCAGTTTAAGCACAGGGGGACAGACCCAGTACTTC
TRBJ2-3	.	TRBV7-3	.	CASSLRGAWGDTQYF	TGTGCCAGCAGCCTAAGAGGGGCCTGGGGAGATACGCAGTATTTT
TRBJ2-1	.	TRBV9	.	CASSVAGANEQFF	TGTGCCAGCAGCGTAGCGGGGGCGAATGAGCAGTTCTTC
TRBJ1-6	.	TRBV30	TRBD1	CAWRDQGGYSPLHF	TGTGCCTGGAGAGACCAGGGGGGTTATTCACCCCTCCACTTT
TRBJ1-1	once	TRBV14	.	CASSRALNTEAFF	TGTGCCAGCAGCCGGGCCCTGAACACTGAAGCTTTCTTT
TRBJ2-4	.	TRBV19	TRBD1	CASSDGQGGGRDIQYF	TGTGCCAGTAGTGACGGACAGGGAGGAGGGCGGGACATTCAGTACTTC
TRBJ1-1	.	TRBV5-1	.	CASSPSLNTEAFF	TGCGCCAGCAGCCCCTCCCTGAACACTGAAGCTTTCTTT
TRBJ2-3	.	TRBV5-1	TRBD2	CASSPIGLAGDSTDTQYF	TGCGCCAGCAGCCCCATAGGACTAGCGGGAGATAGCACAGATACGCAGTATTTT
TRBJ2-2	once	TRBV6-6	TRBD2	CASSHTSGRTIPNTGELFF	TGTGCCAGCAGTCACACTAGCGGGAGGACCATTCCGAACACCGGGGAGCTGTTTTTT
TRBJ2-7	.	TRBV6-1	TRBD2	CASSEALAGLKGEQYF	TGTGCCAGCAGTGAAGCCCTAGCGGGCCTCAAAGGGGAGCAGTACTTC
TRBJ1-2	.	TRBV19	TRBD1	CASRSDWDRGYGYTF	TGTGCCAGTAGGAGTGATTGGGACAGGGGTTATGGCTACACCTTC
TRBJ1-2	.	TRBV15	.	CATSRVGEGVFSYGYTF	TGTGCCACCAGCAGAGTAGGGGAGGGGGTTTTTAGCTATGGCTACACCTTC
TRBJ1-5	.	TRBV2	.	CASGVRVGGNQPQHF	TGTGCCAGCGGCGTCAGGGTGGGCGGCAATCAGCCCCAGCATTTT
TRBJ2-7	.	TRBV29-1	.	CSVETTGRRSSYEQYF	TGCAGCGTTGAAACCACAGGACGTCGAAGCTCCTACGAGCAGTACTTC
TRBJ1-3	.	TRBV5-1	.	CASSPTHNSGNTIYF	TGCGCCAGCAGCCCAACGCATAACTCTGGAAACACCATATATTTT
TRBJ2-5	.	TRBV5-1	.	CASSYYQETQYF	TGCGCCAGCAGCTACTACCAAGAGACCCAGTACTTC
TRBJ2-7	.	TRBV14	.	CASSQVRAALYTHEQYF	TGTGCCAGCAGCCAAGTTCGGGCAGCCCTATATACCCACGAGCAGTACTTC
TRBJ2-7	.	TRBV18	.	CASSPQGAPSSYEQYF	TGTGCCAGCTCACCTCAAGGGGCTCCATCTTCCTACGAGCAGTACTTC
TRBJ1-1	.	TRBV24-1	.	CATSRTENTEAFF	TGTGCCACCAGTCGGACAGAAAACACTGAAGCTTTCTTT
TRBJ2-5	.	TRBV2	.	CASKVGPPESETQYF	TGTGCCAGCAAGGTGGGACCTCCTGAGTCAGAGACCCAGTACTTC
TRBJ2-7	.	TRBV27	.	CASRPLGGATVREQYF	TGTGCCAGCAGGCCTTTGGGGGGGGCGACCGTTCGGGAGCAGTACTTC
TRBJ1-2	.	TRBV25-1	.	CASSDPGRAYGYTF	TGTGCCAGCAGTGACCCGGGACGAGCCTATGGCTACACCTTC
TRBJ2-7	.	TRBV3-1/TRBV3-2	.	CASSQSVQGTEQYF	TGTGCCAGCAGCCAATCTGTGCAGGGGACCGAGCAGTACTTC
TRBJ2-7	few	TRBV18	.	CASSLSVTDTYEQYF	TGTGCCAGCTCCCTTAGCGTGACTGATACCTACGAGCAGTACTTC
TRBJ2-3	.	TRBV28	.	CASSPGRGQPDTQYF	TGTGCCAGCAGCCCTGGAAGAGGCCAACCAGATACGCAGTATTTT
TRBJ2-7	once	TRBV19	.	CASSLALHSTYEQYF	TGTGCCAGTAGTCTTGCCCTTCATAGTACCTACGAGCAGTACTTC
TRBJ1-2	once	TRBV7-2	.	CASSLALRTANYGYTF	TGTGCCAGCAGCTTAGCGCTAAGGACAGCTAACTATGGCTACACCTTC
TRBJ2-5	.	TRBV4-1	.	CASSQDTGQETQYF	TGCGCCAGCAGCCAAGACACGGGGCAAGAGACCCAGTACTTC
TRBJ2-1	.	TRBV11-3	.	CASSSQDSYNEQFF	TGTGCCAGCAGCTCCCAGGACAGCTACAATGAGCAGTTCTTC
TRBJ1-1	.	TRBV10-3	.	CAINLDGNTEAFF	TGTGCCATCAACCTGGACGGGAACACTGAAGCTTTCTTT
TRBJ1-1	.	TRBV3-1/TRBV3-2	.	CASSLRGADEAFF	TGTGCCAGCAGCCTGAGGGGGGCTGATGAAGCTTTCTTT
TRBJ2-1	few	TRBV5-4	.	CASSLKPTGDFNEQFF	TGTGCCAGCAGCCTAAAGCCTACAGGGGACTTTAATGAGCAGTTCTTC
TRBJ2-5	.	TRBV6-5	.	CASRNPAGGQETQYF	TGTGCCAGCAGGAACCCGGCAGGGGGGCAAGAGACCCAGTACTTC
TRBJ2-7	once	TRBV3-1/TRBV3-2	.	CASSQGWGTPSYEQYF	TGTGCCAGCAGCCAGGGATGGGGGACTCCCTCCTACGAGCAGTACTTC
TRBJ2-1	.	TRBV7-9	.	CASSLAAPRHEQFF	TGTGCCAGCAGCTTAGCGGCCCCCCGGCATGAGCAGTTCTTC
TRBJ1-1	.	TRBV9	.	CASSPRGGTEAFF	TGTGCCAGCAGCCCCCGGGGTGGGACTGAAGCTTTCTTT
TRBJ2-5	.	TRBV5-1	TRBD2	CASSRGLAGSETQYF	TGCGCCAGCAGCAGGGGACTAGCGGGATCGGAGACCCAGTACTTC
TRBJ2-7	.	TRBV5-8	.	CASSGDFSSYEQYF	TGTGCCAGCAGCGGCGACTTCAGCTCCTACGAGCAGTACTTC
TRBJ1-3	.	TRBV30	.	CAWSPTRLSGLLGNTIYF	TGTGCCTGGAGTCCCACCCGGCTCTCGGGCCTGTTGGGAAACACCATATATTTT
TRBJ1-2	few	TRBV7-3	TRBD1	CASSETGLYGYTF	TGTGCCAGCAGCGAGACAGGGTTATATGGCTACACCTTC
TRBJ2-2	.	TRBV19	TRBD1	CASRDRQGGELFF	TGTGCCAGTAGGGACAGGCAAGGCGGGGAGCTGTTTTTT
TRBJ1-2	.	TRBV5-1	TRBD1	CASSPTVGQPSGYTF	TGCGCCAGCAGCCCCACCGTGGGACAGCCCTCTGGCTACACCTTC
TRBJ1-6	few	TRBV19	TRBD1	CASSKDRGSPLHF	TGTGCCAGTAGTAAGGACAGGGGTTCACCCCTCCACTTT
TRBJ2-2	.	TRBV28	TRBD2	CASSLSPSGSGELFF	TGTGCCAGCAGTTTATCTCCTAGCGGGTCCGGGGAGCTGTTTTTT
TRBJ1-6	once	TRBV30	.	CAWTGTSGPLHF	TGTGCCTGGACCGGGACCTCGGGACCCCTCCACTTT
TRBJ2-7	.	TRBV7-3	TRBD2	CASSLTGGTSGEQYF	TGTGCCAGCAGCTTAACGGGGGGGACTAGCGGCGAGCAGTACTTC
TRBJ1-3	.	TRBV2	.	CASSAAGSGNTIYF	TGTGCCAGCAGTGCGGCAGGCTCTGGAAACACCATATATTTT
TRBJ2-3	.	TRBV19	.	CASTLRSLGDTQYF	TGTGCCAGTACCCTACGATCTCTGGGAGATACGCAGTATTTT
TRBJ1-1	.	TRBV27	TRBD1	CASSPKGQGITEAFF	TGTGCCAGCAGTCCTAAGGGACAGGGTATTACTGAAGCTTTCTTT
TRBJ2-5	.	TRBV5-1	.	CASSLGGTETQYF	TGCGCCAGCTCCTTGGGCGGCACAGAGACCCAGTACTTC
TRBJ2-2	.	TRBV18	.	CASSHYRDISTGELFF	TGTGCCAGCTCACACTACCGGGACATAAGCACCGGGGAGCTGTTTTTT
TRBJ2-1	.	TRBV5-1	TRBD2	CASSPKGTSGTTFNEQFF	TGCGCCAGCAGCCCGAAGGGGACTAGCGGGACAACCTTCAATGAGCAGTTCTTC
TRBJ1-2	.	TRBV28	TRBD1	CATTQTGNYGYTF	TGTGCCACCACCCAGACAGGGAACTATGGCTACACCTTC
TRBJ2-2	.	TRBV4-1	TRBD1	CASSQDRGLVSAGELFF	TGCGCCAGCAGCCAAGACAGGGGGCTAGTTTCGGCCGGGGAGCTGTTTTTT